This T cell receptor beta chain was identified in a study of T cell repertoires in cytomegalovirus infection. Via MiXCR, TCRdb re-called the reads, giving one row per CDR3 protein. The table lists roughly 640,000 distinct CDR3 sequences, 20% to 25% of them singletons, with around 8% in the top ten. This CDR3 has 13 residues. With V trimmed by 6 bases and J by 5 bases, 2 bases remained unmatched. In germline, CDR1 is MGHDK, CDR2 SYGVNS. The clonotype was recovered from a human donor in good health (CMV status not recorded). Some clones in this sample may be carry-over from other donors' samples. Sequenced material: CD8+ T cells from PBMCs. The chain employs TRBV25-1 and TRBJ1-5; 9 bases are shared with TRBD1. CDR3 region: CASSGTGHQPQHF. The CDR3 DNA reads TGTGCCAGCAGCGGGACAGGGCATCAGCCCCAGCATTTT.